This TCR beta chain originates from a study of blood T cell repertoires in COVID-19. Germline V lookup: CDR1 SNHLY, CDR2 FYNNEI. CDR3 length: 15 amino acids. With 4 bases clipped from V and 4 bases from J, the junction kept 8 bases outside the gene matches. Authors' processing steps: Amplification of reference gene primers was used by the study to estimate nucleated cell counts. This table comes from immunoSEQ multiplex PCR, and its TCRdb copy is limited to in-frame clones, with some not included. That table furnishes V, J and clone size, whereas the DNA furnished D and trimming. The repertoire includes 45,000 to 65,000 clones, roughly 90% of them detected once, and approximately 8.1% sits in the top ten.

The chain carries TRBV2 and TRBJ1-2; TRBD1 matches at 8 bases. Sequencing was carried out using peripheral blood. The sequence came from a man older than 75 with active or convalescent COVID-19. The CDR3 loop reads CASSAFRTGSYGYTF. The CDR3 region has the DNA TGTGCCAGCAGTGCCTTCCGGACAGGGAGCTATGGCTACACCTTC.